The clone carrying this T cell receptor beta chain occurred a few times. The data derive from a study of blood T cells in healthy people across ages. Study information: For every two T cells, template switching captured about one barcoded beta molecule.

Healthy individuals of Caucasian origin from Russia, aged roughly 6 to 100, served as donors. Peripheral blood, roughly 11 milliliters per donor, was collected. Each sample used at least 6 million PBMCs. The ends were cut back, 4 bases at V and 4 bases at J, with 11 bases in the middle. Germline CDR1 and CDR2: SQVTM and ANQGSEA. The CDR3 is made up of 14 amino acids. A second PCR, run for about 7 to 11 cycles, used a sample-barcoded 5' primer plus a J-beta primer mix. TCRdb analysed the 5' RACE reads with MiXCR anew, one entry per CDR3 protein. The profile shows about 1.8 million distinct CDR3 sequences, 49% of them singletons.

V usage is TRBV29-1 and J usage is TRBJ2-6, with D perhaps being TRBD1 or TRBD2 (5 bases each). This sequence originates from a woman aged 40 to 55 in good health. The sequencing input was blood. CDR3 loop: CSVGDGWGANVLTF. For the CDR3, the DNA is TGCAGCGTTGGGGACGGGTGGGGGGCCAACGTCCTGACTTTC.